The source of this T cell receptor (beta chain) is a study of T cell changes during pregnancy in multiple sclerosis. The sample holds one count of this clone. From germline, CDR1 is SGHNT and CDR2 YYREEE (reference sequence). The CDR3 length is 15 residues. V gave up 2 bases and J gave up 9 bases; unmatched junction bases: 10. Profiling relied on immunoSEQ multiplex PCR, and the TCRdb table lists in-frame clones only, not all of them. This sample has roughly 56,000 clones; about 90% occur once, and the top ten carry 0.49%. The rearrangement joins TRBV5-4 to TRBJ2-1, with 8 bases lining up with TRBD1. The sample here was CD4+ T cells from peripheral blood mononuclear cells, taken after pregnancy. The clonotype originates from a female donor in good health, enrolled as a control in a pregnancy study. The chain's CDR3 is CASSLPGQASGEQFF. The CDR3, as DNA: TGTGCCAGCAGCTTACCGGGACAGGCAAGCGGTGAGCAGTTCTTC.